This paragraph reports one TCR beta chain. Its antigen is unidentified. This record comes from a study of shared clonotypes between healthy human individuals. For the study at large: CD4 naive and CD4 memory each took three plates per donor, while CD8 naive took two and CD8 memory one.

Every subset had its genomic DNA shared out evenly among several immunoSEQ plates. Assay: immunoSEQ multiplex PCR; the TCRdb copy retains only in-frame clones and omits some. The table has about 2.1 million clones, around 93% seen once. The study's findings and limits: Several donors had 5% to 6% of their naive CD4 clonotypes in common.

CD45RO-negative, CCR7-positively selected cells formed the naive CD8 fraction, excluding terminally differentiated effector memory CD45RA+ cells. V dropped 5 bases and J dropped 2 bases, with 16 bases sitting between them. The CDR3 is 16 residues long. Germline CDR1 is PRHDT and CDR2 is FYEKMQ (reference sequence). This sequence joins TRBV13 and TRBJ2-1, with D perhaps matching TRBD1 or TRBD2 (7 bases each). This clonotype was obtained from a man younger than 35 in good health. Some clones in this sample may be carry-over from other donors' samples. Material: naive CD8+ T cells from PBMCs. The CDR3 DNA reads as TGTGCCAGCAGCCCCCGGGGGGACAGTCCCTACAATGAGCAGTTCTTC. Its protein product is CASSPRGDSPYNEQFF.